This entry lists 8 T cell receptor beta chains sequenced from one sample in a study of OX40 agonist ivuxolimab in advanced cancers. TCRdb keeps only in-frame clones here, not all; method: immunoSEQ multiplex PCR. The sample records approximately 62,000 clones, 92% being singletons. The sequenced sample was CD4+ or CD8+ T cells sorted from blood, obtained in a trial of the OX40 agonist ivuxolimab. The receptors were gathered from an adult with an advanced solid tumor such as melanoma, head and neck, liver or kidney cancer.

The CDR3 DNA is TGTGCCAGCAGCTTATCTGTCGGGCCTGACTATGGCTACACCTTC. This codes for CASSLSVGPDYGYTF. The genes are TRBV7-3 and TRBJ1-2, with D unresolved. Looked up from germline, CDR1 is SGHTA and CDR2 is FQGTGA. CDR3 length: 15 amino acids. Trimming pared 2 bases from V and 3 bases from J, leaving 13 bases between. The complete variable domain, with remaining parts taken from reference TRBV7-3 and TRBJ1-2, reads GAGVSQTPSNKVTEKGKYVELRCDPISGHTALYWYRQSLGQGPEFLIYFQGTGAADDSGLPNDRFFAVRPEGSVSTLKIQRTERGDSAVYLCASSLSVGPDYGYTFGSGTRLTVV.

The V gene is TRBV6-1, the J gene TRBJ2-7, with 7 bases identical to TRBD1. Trimming at V came to 5 bases and at J to 2 bases, leaving 9 bases not matched to a gene. Germline V CDR1 and CDR2: MNHNS, SASEGT. There are 15 residues in the CDR3. The CDR3 loop is CASSWTGTDTYEQYF. The CDR3 DNA reads as TGTGCCAGCAGTTGGACCGGGACAGACACCTACGAGCAGTACTTC.

This chain uses TRBV10-1 with TRBJ2-7, with D maybe TRBD2 (5 bases). V lost 2 bases and J 3 bases, leaving 8 bases between the germline ends. Germline V CDR1 and CDR2: WNHNN, SYGVQD (reference sequence). The CDR3 totals 13 residues. CDR3 bases: TGCGCCAGCAGTGAGGGACTTGACTACGAGCAGTACTTC. It yields the protein CASSEGLDYEQYF.

V is TRBV11-1 and J is TRBJ2-7; 7 nucleotides agree with TRBD2. Germline CDR1 reads SGHAT; CDR2 reads FQDESV (reference sequence). Trimming took 2 bases from V and 3 from J; bases not matched to a gene: 4. The CDR3 is made up of 14 amino acids. The CDR3 spells CASSLTSADYEQYF. CDR3 DNA: TGTGCCAGCAGCTTAACTAGCGCCGACTACGAGCAGTACTTC. Full variable domain (missing parts from reference TRBV11-1 and TRBJ2-7): EAEVAQSPRYKITEKSQAVAFWCDPISGHATLYWYRQILGQGPELLVQFQDESVVDDSQLPKDRFSAERLKGVDSTLKIQPAELGDSAMYLCASSLTSADYEQYFGPGTRLTVT.

The J gene is TRBJ2-3, the V gene TRBV9; no clear D. The CDR3 consists of 15 residues. Trimming removed 0 bases at V and 0 bases at J, with 8 bases between. CDR1 is SGDLS, CDR2 YYNGEE, per germline. The CDR3 spells CASSVDGPSTDTQYF. CDR3 DNA: TGTGCCAGCAGCGTAGACGGCCCTAGCACAGATACGCAGTATTTT.

The CDR3: CASSTHSGTNTGELFF. The CDR3 region has the DNA TGTGCCAGCAGTACCCATAGCGGGACGAACACCGGGGAGCTGTTTTTT. The rearrangement links TRBV27 to TRBJ2-2, with 8 bases matching TRBD2. The V and J ends lost 5 bases and 0 bases, in that order; junction bases with no gene match: 5. Per the germline V gene, CDR1 is MNHEY and CDR2 is SMNVEV (reference sequence). The CDR3 loop spans 16 amino acids.

This clone was detected once. V is TRBV13 and J is TRBJ2-2, with D unresolved. Germline V lookup: CDR1 PRHDT, CDR2 FYEKMQ (reference sequence). The CDR3 spans 16 residues. Trimming removed 5 bases from V and 5 bases from J, with 18 bases in between. In nucleotides, the CDR3 is TGTGCCAGCAGCCCCGGCGACCCCTACCGAACCGGGGAGCTGTTTTTT. The encoded protein is CASSPGDPYRTGELFF.

V is TRBV9 and J is TRBJ1-6; D is unresolved. Trimming took 0 bases from V and 7 from J, leaving 14 bases between them. The germline V gene encodes CDR1 SGDLS and CDR2 YYNGEE. This CDR3 is built from 16 residues. This CDR3 is CASSVGWGQPNSPLHF. Here the CDR3 DNA reads TGTGCCAGCAGCGTAGGTTGGGGTCAGCCGAATTCACCCCTCCACTTT.